This is a list of T cell receptor beta chains from one sample in a study of blood T cells in healthy people across ages. TCRdb itself ran the 5' RACE reads through MiXCR, one entry per CDR3 protein. The table shows about 1,000,000 distinct CDR3 sequences, with around 45% occurring only once. Source material: blood. Every receptor here comes from a woman aged 60-75 years in good health. Both conserved end residues are part of each CDR3. Fields, in order: V gene, J gene, D gene, CDR3 length, clone size, CDR3 DNA, CDR3 protein. The D gene is left open where the match is weak. Rows give clone size only sometimes, using once, few, many, or a class for an expanded clone.

v_gene: TRBV4-1; j_gene: TRBJ2-7; d_gene: TRBD1; len: 17; abundance: .; CDR3nt: TGCGCCAGCAGCCGAGCAGCCCAAACGACAGGGCCTTACGAGCAGTACTTC; CDR3aa: CASSRAAQTTGPYEQYF
v_gene: TRBV5-1; j_gene: TRBJ2-7; d_gene: .; len: 14; abundance: .; CDR3nt: TGCGCCAGCACCACAACAACGGGGCCCTACGAGCAGTACTTC; CDR3aa: CASTTTTGPYEQYF
v_gene: TRBV24-1; j_gene: TRBJ2-5; d_gene: .; len: 14; abundance: few; CDR3nt: TGTGCCACCAGTGACATCAGGGGCGGGGAGACCCAGTACTTC; CDR3aa: CATSDIRGGETQYF
v_gene: TRBV3-1; j_gene: TRBJ2-5; d_gene: TRBD2; len: 16; abundance: .; CDR3nt: TGTGCCAGCAGCCATCGGTTAGCGGGAGGTATGGAGACCCAGTACTTC; CDR3aa: CASSHRLAGGMETQYF
v_gene: TRBV6-2/TRBV6-3; j_gene: TRBJ1-2; d_gene: .; len: 14; abundance: few; CDR3nt: TGTGCCAGCAATACCCGGGGCAGGGCCTATGGCTACACCTTC; CDR3aa: CASNTRGRAYGYTF
v_gene: TRBV19; j_gene: TRBJ2-4; d_gene: .; len: 12; abundance: .; CDR3nt: TGTGCCAGTATGGCCCAGCTGGGGATTCAGTACTTC; CDR3aa: CASMAQLGIQYF
v_gene: TRBV10-3; j_gene: TRBJ2-3; d_gene: .; len: 15; abundance: .; CDR3nt: TGTGCCATCAGTGCCCGGGACATTAGCACAGATACGCAGTATTTT; CDR3aa: CAISARDISTDTQYF
v_gene: TRBV28; j_gene: TRBJ2-3; d_gene: .; len: 15; abundance: few; CDR3nt: TGTGCCAGCAGTTTCTCCAGGGGGAGGACAGATACGCAGTATTTT; CDR3aa: CASSFSRGRTDTQYF
v_gene: TRBV30; j_gene: TRBJ2-7; d_gene: .; len: 13; abundance: .; CDR3nt: TGTGCCTGGAGTGGGACAGAGAACTACGAGCAGTACTTC; CDR3aa: CAWSGTENYEQYF
v_gene: TRBV15; j_gene: TRBJ2-1; d_gene: .; len: 11; abundance: .; CDR3nt: TGTGCCACCAGCAGAAGAAATGAGCAGTTCTTC; CDR3aa: CATSRRNEQFF
v_gene: TRBV5-1; j_gene: TRBJ2-5; d_gene: .; len: 14; abundance: few; CDR3nt: TGCGCCAGCAGCCCGGCGGTAGCGCTCAATGAGCAGTACTTC; CDR3aa: CASSPAVALNEQYF
v_gene: TRBV12-3/TRBV12-4; j_gene: TRBJ1-2; d_gene: TRBD1; len: 16; abundance: .; CDR3nt: TGTGCCAGCCGACAGACAGGGTGGGACGGGAACTATGGCTACACCTTC; CDR3aa: CASRQTGWDGNYGYTF
v_gene: TRBV6-5; j_gene: TRBJ2-3; d_gene: TRBD2; len: 18; abundance: .; CDR3nt: TGTGCCAGCAGTTACGCCAGCCCTATAGCGGGGGGTAAGAATACGCAGTATTTT; CDR3aa: CASSYASPIAGGKNTQYF
v_gene: TRBV7-2; j_gene: TRBJ2-4; d_gene: .; len: 16; abundance: few; CDR3nt: TGTGCCAGCAGCTCCTGGGGCCAGGCGACCAAAAACATTCAGTACTTC; CDR3aa: CASSSWGQATKNIQYF
v_gene: TRBV10-3; j_gene: TRBJ2-3; d_gene: .; len: 14; abundance: few; CDR3nt: TGTGCCATCAGTGATCCCAAGGGGCTTGATACGCAGTATTTT; CDR3aa: CAISDPKGLDTQYF
v_gene: TRBV20-1; j_gene: TRBJ2-7; d_gene: TRBD1; len: 16; abundance: .; CDR3nt: TGCAGTGCTCGACCTTTCCCGACAGGGATTCCCTACGAGCAGTACTTC; CDR3aa: CSARPFPTGIPYEQYF
v_gene: TRBV7-9; j_gene: TRBJ1-1; d_gene: .; len: 12; abundance: .; CDR3nt: TGTGCCAGCAGCTTGCGGGATTTTGAAGCTTTCTTT; CDR3aa: CASSLRDFEAFF
v_gene: TRBV10-1; j_gene: TRBJ2-5; d_gene: .; len: 13; abundance: .; CDR3nt: TGCGCCAGCAGCTCATCCTCCGGGGGGACCCAGTACTTC; CDR3aa: CASSSSSGGTQYF
v_gene: TRBV4-1; j_gene: TRBJ2-1; d_gene: TRBD2; len: 16; abundance: .; CDR3nt: TGCGCCAGCAGCCGAGTACTAGCGTCTGGGGACAATGAGCAGTTCTTC; CDR3aa: CASSRVLASGDNEQFF
v_gene: TRBV18; j_gene: TRBJ2-1; d_gene: .; len: 20; abundance: .; CDR3nt: TGTGCCAGCTCACGCCGGGACAGGGGTTCTAGCGGGAGAAAGGTGGATGAGCAGTTCTTC; CDR3aa: CASSRRDRGSSGRKVDEQFF
v_gene: TRBV20-1; j_gene: TRBJ2-2; d_gene: TRBD2; len: 14; abundance: .; CDR3nt: TGCAGTGTTGAGGAACCCGGGGGGACCGGGGAGCTGTTTTTT; CDR3aa: CSVEEPGGTGELFF
v_gene: TRBV18; j_gene: TRBJ2-7; d_gene: .; len: 15; abundance: .; CDR3nt: TGTGCCAGCTCACCACTACCCGACCACCGGGGCGAGCAGTACTTC; CDR3aa: CASSPLPDHRGEQYF
v_gene: TRBV7-9; j_gene: TRBJ2-1; d_gene: TRBD1; len: 13; abundance: few; CDR3nt: TGTGCCAGCAGCTCCCGGACAGGGGAAGAGCAGTTCTTC; CDR3aa: CASSSRTGEEQFF
v_gene: TRBV29-1; j_gene: TRBJ2-1; d_gene: TRBD1; len: 12; abundance: few; CDR3nt: TGCAGCGTTACAGGGGGTTTCAATGAGCAGTTCTTC; CDR3aa: CSVTGGFNEQFF
v_gene: TRBV5-1; j_gene: TRBJ2-1; d_gene: .; len: 12; abundance: .; CDR3nt: TGCGCCAGCAGCTTGGCCCCGAGTCTCCAGTTCTTC; CDR3aa: CASSLAPSLQFF
v_gene: TRBV27; j_gene: TRBJ1-5; d_gene: .; len: 15; abundance: .; CDR3nt: TGTGCCAGCAGTTTCGGAGGGGCGCCGAATCAGCCCCAGCATTTT; CDR3aa: CASSFGGAPNQPQHF
v_gene: TRBV20-1; j_gene: TRBJ1-5; d_gene: .; len: 9; abundance: .; CDR3nt: TGCAGTGGGGGGCAGCCCCAGCATTTT; CDR3aa: CSGGQPQHF
v_gene: TRBV5-1; j_gene: TRBJ1-4; d_gene: .; len: 14; abundance: .; CDR3nt: TGCGCCAGCAGCTTGATGGGCTCTAATGAAAAACTGTTTTTT; CDR3aa: CASSLMGSNEKLFF